The rows below give T cell receptor beta chains drawn from one sample of a study of T cell repertoires in cytomegalovirus infection. MiXCR, applied by TCRdb to the reads, yields one record per CDR3 protein. Of 740,000 or so distinct CDR3 sequences listed, less than 40% are singletons. The material sequenced was PBMCs. These receptors all stem from a human donor in good health (CMV status not recorded). Some clones in this sample may be carry-over from other donors' samples. Each CDR3 is given with its conserved first and last residue. The order of the fields is V gene, CDR3 protein.

TRBV15	CATSRERTYNSPLHF
TRBV5-1	CASSVGGAAYNEQFF
TRBV10-3	CAISESSQNSEQYF
TRBV25-1	CASRLGLDTDTQYF
TRBV12-3/TRBV12-4	CASSSFAGTEAFF
TRBV6-5	CASKSGTGYQPQHF
TRBV27	CASSLWTVNNSPLHF
TRBV11-2	CASSTNPGMLSDGELFF
TRBV7-6	CASSPQRGTSYNEQFF
TRBV29-1	CSVEIGRDPYNEQFF
TRBV27	CASSLLGGFNTEAFF
TRBV2	CASRGQGATDTQYF
TRBV4-1	CASSQEPGTESSPPHF
TRBV12-3/TRBV12-4	CASSLGPMNTEAFF
TRBV10-3	CAISEWGRGGTEAFF
TRBV28	CVSSLVGAGLNYGYTF
TRBV5-3	CASSPGQGRVAEAFF
TRBV24-1	CATSDLGGTGMHEQFF
TRBV20-1	CSAGGTSGKQFF
TRBV3-1	CASSQGTSGSYEQYF
TRBV6-5	CASSLRQDYSGNTIYF
TRBV12-3/TRBV12-4	CASSSTRSSGNTIYF